This T cell receptor (beta chain) was profiled in a study of blood T cell repertoires in COVID-19 (TCRdb year 2020). Describing the broader study: Collaborator samples came from the United States, Italy and Spain and covered acute and convalescent phases of COVID-19. The material from the prospective study consisted of cDNA or gDNA derived from T cells, B-cell-depleted T cells, or PBMCs. The dataset comprised deeply sampled blood TCRbeta repertoires from subjects exposed to, actively infected with, or recovered from COVID-19. A freely available public database, intended as a resource for researchers studying the immune response to SARS-CoV-2, is where the repertoires were released. The samples were drawn from the first 160 participants of the ongoing ImmuneRACE study and from more than 1,000 subjects provided by 6 global collaborators. A de-identified subject ID, COVID-19 status, age in years and sex were almost always included in the sample metadata. Where available, HLA class I and class II types were taken from metadata supplied by the sample provider and were not determined by assay-based typing.

Concerning this clone itself: No antigen is known for it. Per-base quality was not reported, and no clone a single base away is much larger than it.

TCRbeta CDR3 regions were amplified from genomic DNA by means of the immunoSEQ Assay, a bias-controlled multiplex PCR. The paper's data handling went like this. The number of nucleated cells in each sample was estimated from the amplification of reference gene primers within the assay. To quantify the absolute abundance of each unique TCRbeta CDR3 rearrangement, sequence reads were collapsed and filtered. For each sample, productive Simpson clonality was calculated as the square root of Simpson's diversity index across productive rearrangements. The immuneACCESS repertoire file appears here via TCRdb, limited to in-frame rearrangements. These files lack a portion of the clones; in checked studies, under half of the deficit traces to unresolved V genes, and the cause of the others is not known. V and J calls and clone size are as listed in that table; D and trimming were resolved from the DNA. The sample yields around 200,000 clones; around 84% were counted once. Clones ranked in the top ten supply 13% to 15% of the sample.

Here is what the overall study found, with its caveats: How much clinical and demographic metadata was included differed by source and by participant, and the metadata was provided uncurated.

The collaborating institutions used their own protocols to collect whole blood in K2EDTA tubes. For TCRbeta analysis, collaborators shipped samples as frozen whole blood, isolated PBMCs, or DNA extracted from either of those sample types. The clonotype was recovered from a man aged 25-45 years with active or convalescent COVID-19. What was sequenced was peripheral blood.

The nucleotide sequence reads TGTGCCAGCAGTTTAGGAGGGCCCCTCAACTCCTACAATGAGCAGTTCTTC. The translation is CASSLGGPLNSYNEQFF. The V and J genes are TRBV27 and TRBJ2-1; the D gene is possibly TRBD2, with 6 bases matching. From its cysteine to its phenylalanine, the CDR3 spans 17 amino acids. The only DNA kept is the CDR3, 51 bases in frame from the first base. V is shortened by 2 bases, J by 0 bases, and the region joining them spans 14 bases. CDR1 and CDR2 (MNHEY, SMNVEV) derive from the germline V gene (reference sequence).